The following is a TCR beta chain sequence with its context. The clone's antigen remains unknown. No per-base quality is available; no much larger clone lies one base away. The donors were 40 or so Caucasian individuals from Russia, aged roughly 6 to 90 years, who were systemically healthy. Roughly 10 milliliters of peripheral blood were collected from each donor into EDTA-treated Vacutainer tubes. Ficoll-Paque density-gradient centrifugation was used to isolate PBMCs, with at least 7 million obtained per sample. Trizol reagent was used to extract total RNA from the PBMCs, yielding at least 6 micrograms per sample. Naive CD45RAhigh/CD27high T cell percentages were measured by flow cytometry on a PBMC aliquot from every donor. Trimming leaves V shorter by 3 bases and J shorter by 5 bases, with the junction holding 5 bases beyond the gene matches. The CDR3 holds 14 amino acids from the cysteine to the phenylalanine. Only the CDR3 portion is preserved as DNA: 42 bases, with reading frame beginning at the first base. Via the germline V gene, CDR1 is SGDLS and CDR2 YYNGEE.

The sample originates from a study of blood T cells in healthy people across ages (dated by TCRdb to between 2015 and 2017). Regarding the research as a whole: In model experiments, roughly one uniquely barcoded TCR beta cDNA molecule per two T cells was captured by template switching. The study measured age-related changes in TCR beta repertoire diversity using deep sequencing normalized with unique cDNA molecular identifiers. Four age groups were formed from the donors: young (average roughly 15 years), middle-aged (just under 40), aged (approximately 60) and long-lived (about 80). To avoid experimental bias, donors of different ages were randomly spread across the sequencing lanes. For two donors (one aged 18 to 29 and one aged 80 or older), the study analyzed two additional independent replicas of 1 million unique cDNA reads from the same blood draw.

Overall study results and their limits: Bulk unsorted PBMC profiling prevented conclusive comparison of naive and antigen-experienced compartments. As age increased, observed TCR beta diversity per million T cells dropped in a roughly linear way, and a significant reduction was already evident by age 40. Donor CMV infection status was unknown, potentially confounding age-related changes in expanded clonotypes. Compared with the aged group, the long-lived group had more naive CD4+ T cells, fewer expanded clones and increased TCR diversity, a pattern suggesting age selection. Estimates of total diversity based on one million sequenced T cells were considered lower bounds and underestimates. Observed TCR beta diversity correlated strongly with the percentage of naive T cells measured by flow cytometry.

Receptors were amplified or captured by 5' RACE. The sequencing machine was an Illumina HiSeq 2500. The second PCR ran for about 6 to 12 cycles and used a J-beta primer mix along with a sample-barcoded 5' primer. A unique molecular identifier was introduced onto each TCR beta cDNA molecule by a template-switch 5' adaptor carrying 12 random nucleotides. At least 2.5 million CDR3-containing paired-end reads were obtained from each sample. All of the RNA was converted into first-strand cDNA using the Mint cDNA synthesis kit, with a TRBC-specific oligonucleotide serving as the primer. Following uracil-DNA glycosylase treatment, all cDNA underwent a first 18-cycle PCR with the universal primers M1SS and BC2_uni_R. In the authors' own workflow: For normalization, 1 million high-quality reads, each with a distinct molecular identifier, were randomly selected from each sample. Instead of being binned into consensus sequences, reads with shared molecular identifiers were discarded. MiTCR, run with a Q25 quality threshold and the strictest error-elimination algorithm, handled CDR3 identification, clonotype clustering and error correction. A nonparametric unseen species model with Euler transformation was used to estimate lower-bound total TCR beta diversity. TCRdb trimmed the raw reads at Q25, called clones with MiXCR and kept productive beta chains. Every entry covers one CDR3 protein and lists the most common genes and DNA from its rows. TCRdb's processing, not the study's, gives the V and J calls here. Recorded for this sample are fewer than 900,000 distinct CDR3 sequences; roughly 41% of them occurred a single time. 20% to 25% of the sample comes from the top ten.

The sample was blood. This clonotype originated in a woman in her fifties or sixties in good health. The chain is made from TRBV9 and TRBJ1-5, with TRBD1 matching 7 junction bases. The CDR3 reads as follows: CASSAGQQYQPQHF. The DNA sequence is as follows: TGTGCCAGCAGCGCGGGACAGCAATATCAGCCCCAGCATTTT.